The rows below give T cell receptor beta chains drawn from one sample of a study of cytomegalovirus exposure and HLA in healthy donors. Here immunoSEQ multiplex PCR was the method, and the copy in TCRdb shows in-frame clones only, minus some. The data contain roughly 98,000 clones, 87% of them singletons. The sequenced material came from PBMCs. The receptor source for this set is a woman between 25 and 40 years old in good health and CMV-seronegative. The CDR3 runs from the conserved cysteine through the conserved F or W. Fields, in order: clone size, V gene, D gene, J gene, CDR3 protein, CDR3 DNA. The D gene is left open where the match is weak. Size values are once, few and many counts, or a class for expanded clones, and some rows have none.

abundance: -
v_gene: TRBV28
d_gene: -
j_gene: TRBJ1-6
CDR3aa: CASSFRGSYSPLHF
CDR3nt: TGTGCCAGCAGTTTTAGAGGAAGTTATTCACCCCTCCACTTT

abundance: -
v_gene: TRBV10-2
d_gene: -
j_gene: TRBJ1-3
CDR3aa: CASAGGNTIYF
CDR3nt: TGCGCCAGCGCAGGCGGAAACACCATATATTTT

abundance: -
v_gene: TRBV28
d_gene: -
j_gene: TRBJ2-1
CDR3aa: CATRPVSGSYNEQFF
CDR3nt: TGTGCCACCCGCCCGGTGAGCGGGTCCTACAATGAGCAGTTCTTC

abundance: -
v_gene: TRBV6-1
d_gene: TRBD2
j_gene: TRBJ2-3
CDR3aa: CASSRTTSADTQYF
CDR3nt: TGTGCCAGCAGTCGCACAACTAGCGCAGATACGCAGTATTTT

abundance: -
v_gene: TRBV5-6
d_gene: -
j_gene: TRBJ1-2
CDR3aa: CASSLRQQSGYTF
CDR3nt: TGTGCCAGCAGTTTAAGACAGCAGTCTGGCTACACCTTC

abundance: -
v_gene: TRBV5-1
d_gene: -
j_gene: TRBJ1-2
CDR3aa: CASSLVPDYGYTF
CDR3nt: TGCGCCAGCAGCTTGGTCCCCGACTATGGCTACACCTTC

abundance: few
v_gene: TRBV19
d_gene: -
j_gene: TRBJ2-7
CDR3aa: CASTTGGRDEQYF
CDR3nt: TGTGCCAGTACTACAGGGGGGAGGGACGAGCAGTACTTC

abundance: -
v_gene: TRBV5-1
d_gene: -
j_gene: TRBJ2-3
CDR3aa: CASSPNTDTQYF
CDR3nt: TGCGCCAGCAGCCCCAACACAGATACGCAGTATTTT

abundance: -
v_gene: TRBV29-1
d_gene: -
j_gene: TRBJ2-5
CDR3aa: CSLADGVETQYF
CDR3nt: TGCAGCTTAGCGGATGGGGTAGAGACCCAGTACTTC

abundance: -
v_gene: TRBV7-3
d_gene: -
j_gene: TRBJ1-6
CDR3aa: CASSLGSRAGSPLHF
CDR3nt: TGTGCCAGCAGCTTAGGTTCAAGGGCGGGTTCACCCCTCCACTTT

abundance: -
v_gene: TRBV27
d_gene: -
j_gene: TRBJ1-3
CDR3aa: CASSFSQISGTSGNTIYF
CDR3nt: TGTGCCAGCAGTTTCTCTCAAATTTCCGGGACAAGTGGAAACACCATATATTTT

abundance: -
v_gene: TRBV11-2
d_gene: -
j_gene: TRBJ1-1
CDR3aa: CASSLDRDMNTEAFF
CDR3nt: TGTGCCAGCAGCTTAGATCGGGACATGAACACTGAAGCTTTCTTT

abundance: few
v_gene: TRBV5-5
d_gene: -
j_gene: TRBJ2-7
CDR3aa: CASSLYGGPSEQYF
CDR3nt: TGTGCCAGCAGCTTGTACGGGGGGCCCTCCGAGCAGTACTTC

abundance: once
v_gene: TRBV28
d_gene: -
j_gene: TRBJ2-5
CDR3aa: CASSPGRETQYF
CDR3nt: TGTGCCAGCAGTCCGGGGAGGGAGACCCAGTACTTC

abundance: few
v_gene: TRBV11-2
d_gene: TRBD1
j_gene: TRBJ1-1
CDR3aa: CASRGQVLVF
CDR3nt: TGTGCCAGCAGGGGACAGGTCCTGGTCTTT

abundance: few
v_gene: TRBV15
d_gene: TRBD1
j_gene: TRBJ2-7
CDR3aa: CATSSRDRAASEQYF
CDR3nt: TGTGCCACCAGCAGCCGGGACAGGGCCGCTTCCGAGCAGTACTTC

abundance: -
v_gene: TRBV19
d_gene: TRBD2
j_gene: TRBJ2-1
CDR3aa: CASTERSGIGNEQFF
CDR3nt: TGTGCCAGTACGGAACGTAGCGGGATTGGTAATGAGCAGTTCTTC

abundance: -
v_gene: TRBV9
d_gene: TRBD1
j_gene: TRBJ2-7
CDR3aa: CASSVATGHRDEQYF
CDR3nt: TGTGCCAGCAGCGTAGCGACAGGGCATCGGGACGAGCAGTACTTC

abundance: -
v_gene: TRBV4-2
d_gene: TRBD1
j_gene: TRBJ1-1
CDR3aa: CASSQVTQGWAFF
CDR3nt: TGTGCCAGCAGCCAAGTAACACAGGGGTGGGCTTTCTTT

abundance: -
v_gene: TRBV7-2
d_gene: TRBD1
j_gene: TRBJ1-1
CDR3aa: CASSLGAGGEAFF
CDR3nt: TGTGCCAGCAGCTTAGGGGCAGGGGGGGAAGCTTTCTTT

abundance: once
v_gene: TRBV7-7
d_gene: -
j_gene: TRBJ2-1
CDR3aa: CASSLGEYNEQFF
CDR3nt: TGTGCTAGCAGCTTGGGCGAGTACAATGAGCAGTTCTTC

abundance: once
v_gene: TRBV28
d_gene: -
j_gene: TRBJ1-2
CDR3aa: CASTTDSPYGYTF
CDR3nt: TGTGCCAGCACCACTGACAGTCCCTATGGCTACACCTTC

abundance: -
v_gene: TRBV7-2
d_gene: TRBD1
j_gene: TRBJ1-2
CDR3aa: CASSPAGQGYYGYTF
CDR3nt: TGTGCCAGCAGCCCCGCAGGACAGGGGTACTATGGCTACACCTTC

abundance: -
v_gene: TRBV9
d_gene: -
j_gene: TRBJ1-1
CDR3aa: CASSVDPTDSSEAFF
CDR3nt: TGTGCCAGCAGCGTAGATCCCACAGACAGTTCTGAAGCTTTCTTT

abundance: -
v_gene: TRBV9
d_gene: -
j_gene: TRBJ1-2
CDR3aa: CASSAGVYGYTF
CDR3nt: TGTGCCAGCAGCGCCGGTGTCTATGGCTACACCTTC

abundance: -
v_gene: TRBV5-1
d_gene: -
j_gene: TRBJ1-2
CDR3aa: CASSLGRTNYGYTF
CDR3nt: TGCGCCAGCAGCTTAGGCAGGACAAACTATGGCTACACCTTC

abundance: -
v_gene: TRBV5-1
d_gene: -
j_gene: TRBJ2-1
CDR3aa: CASSLARNHDNEQFF
CDR3nt: TGCGCCAGCAGCTTGGCCAGGAACCACGACAATGAGCAGTTCTTC

abundance: once
v_gene: TRBV25-1
d_gene: TRBD2
j_gene: TRBJ2-2
CDR3aa: CASSFSRLAVGELFF
CDR3nt: TGTGCCAGCAGCTTTTCGAGGCTAGCGGTCGGGGAGCTGTTTTTT

abundance: -
v_gene: TRBV5-1
d_gene: -
j_gene: TRBJ2-7
CDR3aa: CASSFSVASYEQYF
CDR3nt: TGCGCCAGCAGCTTCTCGGTGGCTAGCTACGAGCAGTACTTC